The next 26 T cell receptor beta chains were all read from a single sample in a study of Ad26.COV2.S vaccination and SARS-CoV-2 variants. Treatment reported: around 19 received Ad26.COV2.S at low or high dose, single or two shots; several received placebo; per-sample allocation not given. Each sample was drawn 63 days after the first injection (of vaccine or placebo). Some clones are missing from TCRdb's copy, which holds only in-frame ones; the method was immunoSEQ multiplex PCR. The sample comprises hundreds of thousands of clones, approximately 86% of which are singletons, and around a tenth rests with the top ten. The sample here was peripheral blood, taken in a trial of Ad26.COV2.S vaccine versus placebo. The receptors were sampled from a person aged 18-65 years who received the Ad26.COV2.S COVID-19 vaccine or a placebo.

V and J are TRBV3-1 (or the pseudogene TRBV3-2) and TRBJ2-5; no clear D gene. Trimming took off 6 bases at V and 4 bases at J, with 12 bases between the two ends. Germline lookup yields CDR1 LGHDT and CDR2 YNNKEL (reference sequence). CDR3 length: 13 amino acids. CDR3 coding DNA: TGTGCCAGCAGAGCCAGAGCGTCAGAGACCCAGTACTTC. This sequence encodes CASRARASETQYF.

This clone came up once. The gene calls are TRBV7-3 and TRBJ1-1; tentative D call: TRBD1 (6 bases). CDR1 is SGHTA, CDR2 FQGTGA, per germline. This CDR3 comprises 18 residues. With 1 base removed from V and 5 bases from J, the gap between germline ends came to 23 bases. CDR3 amino acids: CASSLMGGAKDFSTEAFF. CDR3 in DNA: TGTGCCAGCAGCTTAATGGGGGGCGCTAAGGATTTTTCGACTGAAGCTTTCTTT.

V is TRBV6-5 and J is TRBJ2-1; D gene unclear. From germline, CDR1 is MNHEY and CDR2 SVGAGI. The CDR3 is made up of 12 amino acids. The V end was cut by 5 bases, the J end by 8 bases, with 10 bases between. The CDR3 sequence: CASSHRKDEQFF. The CDR3 DNA reads as TGTGCCAGCAGTCATCGGAAGGATGAGCAGTTCTTC.

The rearrangement joins TRBV19 to TRBJ1-2, with D perhaps TRBD1 (5 bases). V was clipped by 6 bases and J by 3 bases, with 11 bases between them. Germline CDR1 LNHDA, CDR2 SQIVND (reference sequence). The CDR3 contains 13 residues. The CDR3 protein is CASRARGDYGYTF. CDR3 coding DNA: TGTGCCAGTAGGGCTCGGGGGGACTATGGCTACACCTTC.

The chain uses TRBV5-4 and TRBJ1-1, with D uncertain. V dropped 2 bases and J dropped 1 base, with 6 bases sitting between them. Germline lookup yields CDR1 SGHNT and CDR2 YYREEE (reference sequence). CDR3 size: 13 residues. The CDR3: CASSFPGNTEAFF. The CDR3 nucleotides read TGTGCCAGCAGCTTTCCCGGGAACACTGAAGCTTTCTTT. Supplemented by reference TRBV5-4 and TRBJ1-1, the full variable domain reads ETGVTQSPTHLIKTRGQQVTLRCSSQSGHNTVSWYQQALGQGPQFIFQYYREEENGRGNFPPRFSGLQFPNYSSELNVNALELDDSALYLCASSFPGNTEAFFGQGTRLTVV.

This clone has only one observation. The chain employs TRBV25-1 and TRBJ2-3; D is unresolved. Per the germline V gene, CDR1 is MGHDK and CDR2 is SYGVNS. This CDR3 contains 14 residues. Trimming stripped 8 bases from V and 1 base from J, with 13 bases between. CDR3 DNA sequence: TGTGCCAGCGGAAAGAGAGGCGGCACAGATACGCAGTATTTT. It yields the protein CASGKRGGTDTQYF.

This clone was recorded only once. The rearrangement links TRBV4-3 to TRBJ1-1; 7 bases align to TRBD1. There are 14 residues in the CDR3. J was trimmed by 5 bases and V by 4 bases; bases with no gene match: 7. Germline V gives CDR1 LGHNA, CDR2 YSLEER. The CDR3 DNA sequence: TGCGCCAGCAGCCGACAGGGTGGGAAAACTGAAGCTTTCTTT. The encoded protein is CASSRQGGKTEAFF.

The genes are TRBV10-3 and TRBJ2-3; D assignment may be TRBD1 or TRBD2 (5 bases each). CDR3 length equals 13 residues. Per the germline V gene, CDR1 is ENHRY and CDR2 is SYGVKD. V shed 8 bases and J shed 6 bases, with 15 bases lying between them. This CDR3 is CAIGGGRDDTQYF. CDR3 in DNA: TGTGCCATCGGCGGAGGAAGGGACGATACGCAGTATTTT.

The chain has TRBV24-1 and TRBJ1-2; TRBD1 matches at 8 bases. The CDR3 has 13 residues. Trimming removed 6 bases from V and 3 bases from J; junction bases left unmatched: 2. Germline CDR1 reads KGHDR; CDR2 reads SFDVKD. The CDR3 spells CATSPGQDYGYTF. The CDR3 region has the DNA TGTGCCACCAGTCCGGGACAGGACTATGGCTACACCTTC.

CDR3 sequence: CASSPWDRREDPQHF. The CDR3, as DNA: TGTGCCAGCAGTCCCTGGGACAGGAGGGAAGATCCCCAGCATTTT. The V and J genes are TRBV9 and TRBJ1-5; TRBD1 matches at 8 bases. V lost 5 bases and J lost 10; bases outside the gene matches: 14. Per germline, CDR1 SGDLS and CDR2 YYNGEE. CDR3 length equals 15 residues.

This clone occurred a few times. J is TRBJ2-7 and V is TRBV3-1 (or the pseudogene TRBV3-2); 12 nucleotides agree with TRBD2. The trim removed 3 bases at V and 7 bases at J, leaving 4 bases unmatched. The CDR3 is 14 residues long. The germline V gene encodes CDR1 LGHDT and CDR2 YNNKEL (reference sequence). The CDR3 DNA sequence: TGTGCCAGCAGCCACGGACTAGCGGGGAGGGAGCAGTACTTC. Its translation is CASSHGLAGREQYF.

The chain joins TRBV29-1 to TRBJ2-3; 8 positions agree with TRBD2. The CDR3 length is 16 residues. Germline V CDR1 and CDR2: SQVTM, ANQGSEA. With V trimmed by 3 bases and J by 0 bases, 8 bases remained unmatched. CDR3 protein: CSVEPRLAFSTDTQYF. In DNA form, the CDR3 reads TGCAGCGTTGAGCCCAGACTAGCGTTTAGCACAGATACGCAGTATTTT.

About this clone itself: Mismatch with germline at one junction end may stem from a read error. The chain couples TRBV4-2 to TRBJ2-5; tentative D call: TRBD2 (5 bases). The CDR3 runs to 13 residues. CDR1 is LGHNA and CDR2 is YNFKEQ in the germline V gene. CDR3 amino acids: CASSQEQWENQYF. The CDR3 nucleotides read TGTGCCAGCAGCCAGGAGCAATGGGAGAACCAGTACTTC.

This clone was recorded a few times. The same CDR3 arises from other DNA sequences in this sample as well. The V and J genes are TRBV6-2 or TRBV6-3 and TRBJ2-1, with 8 positions matching TRBD2. With 0 bases clipped from V and 4 bases from J, the junction kept 2 bases outside the gene matches. The CDR3 has 15 amino acids. The germline gives CDR1 MNHEY, CDR2 SVGEGT. In DNA form, the CDR3 reads TGTGCCAGCAGTTACTCCCCTAGCGGGTACAATGAGCAGTTCTTC. Its translation is CASSYSPSGYNEQFF.

As to this clone: At the DNA level, this CDR3 is encoded by other sequences in the same sample as well. The chain combines TRBV30 with TRBJ1-4, with D maybe TRBD1 (6 bases). The germline V and J ends were trimmed by 4 bases and 4 bases, with 10 bases remaining between them. The CDR3 is 13 amino acids. Germline CDR1 is GTSNPN and CDR2 is SVGIG (reference sequence). This CDR3 reads CAWTGQLNEKLFF. The CDR3 region has the DNA TGTGCCTGGACCGGACAGCTTAATGAAAAACTGTTTTTT.

The genes are TRBV7-9 and TRBJ2-7, with a weak D call TRBD1 (5 bases). Trimming took 0 bases from V and 6 from J, leaving 12 bases between them. CDR3 length equals 14 residues. The germline V gene has CDR1 SEHNR and CDR2 FQNEAQ (reference sequence). The CDR3 DNA is TGTGCCAGCAGCTTAGCGGGCAGGGCTCGCGAGCAGTACTTC. Translated: CASSLAGRAREQYF.

This sequence joins TRBV3-1 (or the pseudogene TRBV3-2) and TRBJ1-3; D is unclear. V was clipped by 1 base and J by 11 bases, with 6 bases between them. Germline CDR1 reads LGHDT; CDR2 reads YNNKEL (reference sequence). This CDR3 spans 11 amino acids. CDR3 coding DNA: TGTGCCAGCAGCCAAGGGGATTCCATATATTTT. The encoded protein is CASSQGDSIYF.

This chain's CDR3 is CASSPPGTSVYNEQFF. The CDR3 region has the DNA TGTGCCAGCTCACCACCTGGAACTAGCGTTTACAATGAGCAGTTCTTC. The chain is built from TRBV18 and TRBJ2-1; TRBD2 aligns across 7 bases. The CDR3 is 16 residues long. Trimming removed 0 bases from V and 4 bases from J; junction bases left unmatched: 6. Germline CDR1 KGHSH, CDR2 LQKENI.

The V and J genes are TRBV7-2 and TRBJ2-7; TRBD1 or TRBD2 may be the D gene (5 bases each). This CDR3 region has 14 residues. Trimming took off 2 bases at V and 2 bases at J, with 10 bases between the two ends. CDR1 is SGHTA and CDR2 is FQGNSA in the germline V gene. The CDR3 loop reads CASSLRGRPYEQYF. CDR3 bases: TGTGCCAGCAGCTTACGGGGACGGCCCTACGAGCAGTACTTC.

This chain connects TRBV7-2 to TRBJ2-3; no definite D call. V dropped 4 bases and J dropped 1 base, with 15 bases sitting between them. In germline, CDR1 is SGHTA, CDR2 FQGNSA. The CDR3 runs to 16 residues. CDR3 amino acids: CASSSPESGGTDTQYF. CDR3 nucleotide sequence: TGTGCCAGCAGCTCCCCGGAGTCAGGAGGCACAGATACGCAGTATTTT.

This rearrangement joins TRBV7-9 to TRBJ1-1, with D perhaps TRBD1 (5 bases). This CDR3 has 14 amino acids. Germline CDR1 reads SEHNR; CDR2 reads FQNEAQ (reference sequence). Trimming left V 6 bases short and J 4 bases short, with 15 bases between. The CDR3 spells CASRPQGRITEAFF. In DNA form, the CDR3 reads TGTGCCAGCAGACCCCAGGGACGAATCACTGAAGCTTTCTTT.

This rearrangement joins TRBV6-2 or TRBV6-3 to TRBJ2-7; the D gene is possibly TRBD2 (5 bases). The germline V gene has CDR1 MNHEY and CDR2 SVGEGT. Trimming took 5 bases from V and 5 from J, leaving 13 bases between them. The CDR3 covers 13 residues. The CDR3 loop is CASSPFPRDEQYF. The CDR3 nucleotides are TGTGCCAGCAGTCCCTTCCCGAGGGACGAGCAGTACTTC.

The J gene is TRBJ2-7, the V gene TRBV5-4, with D perhaps given as TRBD1 or TRBD2 (7 bases each). The CDR3 length is 15 residues. V was clipped by 1 base and J by 2 bases, with 13 bases between them. Germline CDR1 SGHNT, CDR2 YYREEE (reference sequence). CDR3: CASSLSPGGAYEQYF. The CDR3 nucleotides read TGTGCCAGCAGCTTGTCGCCAGGGGGGGCCTACGAGCAGTACTTC.

V and J are TRBV24-1 and TRBJ2-1; 7 bases agree with TRBD2. J gave up 3 bases and V 9 bases, and 7 bases lay outside the gene matches. The CDR3 has 14 amino acids. Germline values: CDR1 KGHDR, CDR2 SFDVKD. The CDR3 nucleotides are TGTGCCACCCAGCGGGATACAATCTACAATGAGCAGTTCTTC. As protein: CATQRDTIYNEQFF.

The chain has TRBV9 and TRBJ2-2, with 11 bases lining up with TRBD2. V was clipped by 2 bases and J by 4 bases; unmatched bases: 4. Germline V gene sequence: CDR1 SGDLS, CDR2 YYNGEE. The CDR3 contains 16 residues. CDR3 bases: TGTGCCAGCAGCGTGTCTAGCGGGAGGAGCACCGGGGAGCTGTTTTTT. It codes for CASSVSSGRSTGELFF.

This chain joins TRBV19 and TRBJ1-5; D is undetermined. The CDR3 extends over 15 amino acids. Trimming took off 6 bases at V and 0 bases at J, with 12 bases between the two ends. The germline V gene has CDR1 LNHDA and CDR2 SQIVND (reference sequence). The CDR3 bases are TGTGCCAGTAGCCCAAACTGGGATAGCAATCAGCCCCAGCATTTT. It is translated as CASSPNWDSNQPQHF. The whole variable domain, remainder taken from reference TRBV19 and TRBJ1-5, is DGGITQSPKYLFRKEGQNVTLSCEQNLNHDAMYWYRQDPGQGLRLIYYSQIVNDFQKGDIAEGYSVSREKKESFPLTVTSAQKNPTAFYLCASSPNWDSNQPQHFGDGTRLSIL.